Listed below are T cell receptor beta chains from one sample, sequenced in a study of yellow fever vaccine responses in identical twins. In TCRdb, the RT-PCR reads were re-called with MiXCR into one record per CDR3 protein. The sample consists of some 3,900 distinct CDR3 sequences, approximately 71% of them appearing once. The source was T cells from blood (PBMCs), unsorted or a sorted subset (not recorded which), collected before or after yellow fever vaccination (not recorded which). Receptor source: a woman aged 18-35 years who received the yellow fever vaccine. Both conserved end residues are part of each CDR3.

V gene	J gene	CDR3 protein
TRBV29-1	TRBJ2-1	CSVEFQGSSYNEQFF
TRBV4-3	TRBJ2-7	CASSQDFLGSYEQYF
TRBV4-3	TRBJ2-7	CASSQGSRERVEQYF
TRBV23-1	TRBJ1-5	CASSHKGIKGPQHF
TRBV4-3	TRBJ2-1	CASSQDRGGNEQFF
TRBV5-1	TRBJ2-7	CASSLGGASYEQYF
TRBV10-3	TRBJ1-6	CATGADSSSYNSPLHF
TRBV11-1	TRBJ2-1	CASSPGDRGTYNEQFF
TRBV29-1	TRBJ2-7	CSVADRVGNEQYF
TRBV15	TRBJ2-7	CATSPSGQGAYEQYF
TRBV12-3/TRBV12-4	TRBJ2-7	CASSFGTGTYEQYF
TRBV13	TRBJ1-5	CASSLGQAGNQPQHF
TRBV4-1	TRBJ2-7	CASSLQTVDEQYF
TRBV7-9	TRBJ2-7	CASSLTRGTGGTYEQYF
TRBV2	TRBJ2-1	CASSVWTGEREQFF
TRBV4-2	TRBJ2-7	CASSQEAVPNYEQYF
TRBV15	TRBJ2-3	CAVQSGSRLDTQYF
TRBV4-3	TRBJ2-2	CASSLNLGAGELFF
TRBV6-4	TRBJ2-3	CASRDHFWGGDTDTQYF